The clone carrying this TCR beta chain was recorded a few times. Authors' processing steps: Counts of nucleated cells, estimated from reference gene primer amplification, were obtained. TCRdb keeps only in-frame clones here, not all; method: immunoSEQ multiplex PCR. D and trimming come from the DNA, and the V and J calls and clone size come from that table. The table has roughly 65,000 clones, around 84% seen once. The source of the sample is a study of blood T cell repertoires in COVID-19. Study information: Samples representing acute and convalescent COVID-19 were sourced from the United States, Italy and Spain. PBMCs, B-cell-depleted T cells, or T cells were the source of the cDNA or gDNA that made up the material.

The CDR3 is made up of 14 amino acids. V was trimmed by 8 bases and J by 11 bases, leaving 27 bases between them. Germline CDR1 reads GTSNPN; CDR2 reads SVGIG (reference sequence). This TCR was recovered from a man aged 45-65 years with acute or convalescent COVID-19. The V and J genes are TRBV30 and TRBJ2-5; a weak D match, TRBD1 (6 bases). Sequenced input: peripheral blood. The CDR3 DNA reads TGTGCCCTGATAGGGGGATCCCCGAGAGTTGTTCAGTACTTC. Amino acids: CALIGGSPRVVQYF.